The following is a T cell receptor (beta chain) sequence with its context. What it recognizes is unknown. A single record per CDR3 protein comes from TCRdb applying MiXCR to the reads. The table has 250,000 to 300,000 distinct CDR3 sequences, about a sixth seen once; the top ten hold approximately 44%. The data were taken from a study of T cell repertoires in cytomegalovirus infection. The CDR3 is 17 amino acids. V lost 4 bases and J lost 0; bases outside the gene matches: 8. The V gene's germline CDR1 is MNHNY and CDR2 SVGAGI (reference sequence). General study findings and limits: Public TCR beta family frequency separated CMV-and-HLA carriers, including in an independent cohort.

The sample comprised CD8+ T cells from PBMCs. The rearrangement joins TRBV6-6 to TRBJ2-3; TRBD1 matches 9 bases. This clonotype was sampled from a human donor in good health (CMV status not recorded). Some clones in this sample may be carry-over from other donors' samples. The CDR3 loop is CASSSIRTGASTDTQYF. In DNA form, the CDR3 reads TGTGCCAGCAGTTCCATACGGACAGGGGCTAGCACAGATACGCAGTATTTT.